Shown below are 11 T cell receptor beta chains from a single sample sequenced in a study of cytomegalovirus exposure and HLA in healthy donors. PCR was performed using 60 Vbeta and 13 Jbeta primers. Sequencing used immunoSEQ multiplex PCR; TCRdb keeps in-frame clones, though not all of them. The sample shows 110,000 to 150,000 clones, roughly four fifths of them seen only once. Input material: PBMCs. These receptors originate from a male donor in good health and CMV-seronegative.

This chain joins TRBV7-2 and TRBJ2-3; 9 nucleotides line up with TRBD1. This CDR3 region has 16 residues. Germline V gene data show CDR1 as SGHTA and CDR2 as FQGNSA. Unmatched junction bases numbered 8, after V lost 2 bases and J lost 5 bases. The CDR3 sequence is CASSLRFTGGVDTQYF. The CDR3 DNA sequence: TGTGCCAGCAGCTTACGATTCACAGGGGGCGTAGATACGCAGTATTTT.

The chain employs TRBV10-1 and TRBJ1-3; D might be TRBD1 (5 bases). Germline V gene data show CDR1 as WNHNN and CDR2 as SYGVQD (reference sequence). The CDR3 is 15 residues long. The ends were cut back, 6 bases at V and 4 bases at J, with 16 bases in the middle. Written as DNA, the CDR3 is TGCGCCAGCAGGAAGAAAGGAGGGGACGGAAACACCATATATTTT. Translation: CASRKKGGDGNTIYF.

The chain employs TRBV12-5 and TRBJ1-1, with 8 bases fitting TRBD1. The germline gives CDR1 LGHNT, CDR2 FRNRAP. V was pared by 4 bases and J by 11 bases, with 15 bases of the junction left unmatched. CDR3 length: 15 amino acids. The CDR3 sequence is CASGSRDRSPARAFF. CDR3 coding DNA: TGTGCTAGTGGTTCCCGGGACAGGTCCCCCGCACGGGCTTTCTTT.

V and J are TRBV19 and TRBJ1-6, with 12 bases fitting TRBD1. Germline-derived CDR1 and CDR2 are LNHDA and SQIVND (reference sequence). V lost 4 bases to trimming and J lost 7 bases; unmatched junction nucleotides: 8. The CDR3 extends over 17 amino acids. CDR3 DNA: TGTGCCAGTAGTAGCTACCGGGACAGGGGGCGGAATTCACCCCTCCACTTT. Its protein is CASSSYRDRGRNSPLHF.

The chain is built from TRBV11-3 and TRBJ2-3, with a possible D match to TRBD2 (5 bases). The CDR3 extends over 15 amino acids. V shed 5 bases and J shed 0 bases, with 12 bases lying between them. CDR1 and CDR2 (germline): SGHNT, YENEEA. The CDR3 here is CASSLAGRSTDTQYF. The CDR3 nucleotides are TGTGCCAGCAGCCTGGCGGGCCGGAGCACAGATACGCAGTATTTT.

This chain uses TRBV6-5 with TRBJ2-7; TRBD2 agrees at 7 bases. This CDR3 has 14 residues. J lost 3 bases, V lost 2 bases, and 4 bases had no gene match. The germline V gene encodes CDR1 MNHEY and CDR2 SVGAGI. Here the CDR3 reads CASSYGGGYYEQYF. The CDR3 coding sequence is TGTGCCAGCAGTTACGGGGGGGGATACTACGAGCAGTACTTC.

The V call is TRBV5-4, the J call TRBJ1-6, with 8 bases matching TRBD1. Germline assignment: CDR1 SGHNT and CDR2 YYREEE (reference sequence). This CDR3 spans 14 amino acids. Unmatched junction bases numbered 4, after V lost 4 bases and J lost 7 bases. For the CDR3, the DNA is TGTGCCAGCAGCCCCACAGGGGGGAATTCACCCCTCCACTTT. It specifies CASSPTGGNSPLHF.

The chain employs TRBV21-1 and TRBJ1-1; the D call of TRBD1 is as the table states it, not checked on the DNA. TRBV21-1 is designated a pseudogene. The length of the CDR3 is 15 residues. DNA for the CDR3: TGTGCCAGCAGCAGAAAACAGGGGTTAAAGCGTGAAGCTTTCTTT. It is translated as CASSRKQGLKREAFF.

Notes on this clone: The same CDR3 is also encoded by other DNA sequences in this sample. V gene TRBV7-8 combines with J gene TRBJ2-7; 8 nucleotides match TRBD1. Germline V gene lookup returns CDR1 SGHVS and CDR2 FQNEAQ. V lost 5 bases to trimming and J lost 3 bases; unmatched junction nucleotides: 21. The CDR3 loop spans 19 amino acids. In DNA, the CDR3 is TGTGCCAGCAGCATCCGGACAGGGAAGTTCCTCCGGCCCTTCTACGAGCAGTACTTC. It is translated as CASSIRTGKFLRPFYEQYF. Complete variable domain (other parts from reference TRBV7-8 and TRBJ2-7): GAGVSQSPRYKVAKRGQDVALRCDPISGHVSLFWYQQALGQGPEFLTYFQNEAQLDKSGLPSDRFFAERPEGSVSTLKIQRTQQEDSAVYLCASSIRTGKFLRPFYEQYFGPGTRLTVT.

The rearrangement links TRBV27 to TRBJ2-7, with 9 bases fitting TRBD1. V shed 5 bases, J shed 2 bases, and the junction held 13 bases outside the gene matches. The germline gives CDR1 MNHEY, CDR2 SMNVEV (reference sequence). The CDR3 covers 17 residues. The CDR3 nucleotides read TGTGCCAGCAGTAATCACCAGGACAGGGGATCCCCCTACGAGCAGTACTTC. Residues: CASSNHQDRGSPYEQYF.

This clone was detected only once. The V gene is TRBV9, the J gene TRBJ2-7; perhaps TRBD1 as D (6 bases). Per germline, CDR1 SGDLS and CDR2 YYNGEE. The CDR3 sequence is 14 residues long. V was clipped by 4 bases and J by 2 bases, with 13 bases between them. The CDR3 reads CASSPGQSTYEQYF. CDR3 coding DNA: TGTGCCAGCAGCCCAGGACAGAGCACCTACGAGCAGTACTTC.